This TCR beta chain is from a study of cytomegalovirus exposure and HLA in healthy donors. CDR3 length equals 14 residues. Germline V CDR1 and CDR2: SNHLY, FYNNEI. V lost 4 bases and J lost 2, with 12 bases in between. The PCR ran on 60 Vbeta and 13 Jbeta primers. TCRdb's table, derived via immunoSEQ multiplex PCR, lists solely in-frame clones and lacks some. The data contain about 95,000 clones, approximately 80% of them seen just once; the ten biggest clones take up roughly 5%. The clonotype was recovered from a woman between 40 and 55 years old in good health and CMV-seronegative. This chain joins TRBV2 and TRBJ2-7; TRBD1 might be the D (6 bases). Specimen: PBMCs. The CDR3 nucleotides read TGTGCCAGCAGTGTCACAACAGGGCCCTACGAGCAGTACTTC. Translation gives CASSVTTGPYEQYF.